Listed here are 4 T cell receptor beta chains from one sample, sequenced in a study of response to subunit inactivated influenza vaccine. Using its own MiXCR run on the RT-PCR reads, TCRdb lists one record per CDR3 protein. The table records about 700,000 distinct CDR3 sequences, around 16% of them present only once. The sequences come from PBMCs from blood, collected 11 to 12 days after vaccination. Source of these receptors: a middle-aged man who received an inactivated influenza vaccine.

This chain links TRBV12-3 or TRBV12-4 with TRBJ1-1; 9 bases fit TRBD1. The length of the CDR3 is 14 residues. V dropped 5 bases and J dropped 6; count of bases not matched to a gene: 7. The CDR3 sequence: CASSPPRDRAEAFF. The CDR3 nucleotides are TGTGCCAGCAGTCCGCCCCGGGACAGGGCTGAAGCTTTCTTT.

This clonotype was found many times. The chain couples TRBV2 to TRBJ2-1; 11 nucleotides agree with TRBD1. Losses at the gene ends were 6 bases for V and 1 base for J; bases not matched to a gene: 2. This CDR3 has 15 residues. Germline V gives CDR1 SNHLY, CDR2 FYNNEI. CDR3 amino acids: CASRGTGGSYNEQFF. Written as DNA, the CDR3 is TGTGCCAGCAGAGGGACAGGGGGATCCTACAATGAGCAGTTCTTC.

The chain has TRBV9 and TRBJ1-2; D might be TRBD1 (6 bases). Germline V gene lookup returns CDR1 SGDLS and CDR2 YYNGEE. Trimming left V 0 bases short and J 7 bases short, with 16 bases between. The CDR3 runs to 15 residues. CDR3 sequence: CASSVANAAGVGYTF. The CDR3 bases are TGTGCCAGCAGCGTAGCTAATGCGGCAGGGGTTGGCTACACCTTC.

This chain links TRBV20-1 with TRBJ1-1; D gene ambiguous. V was shortened by 6 bases and J by 1 base, with 9 bases between the two germline ends. The CDR3 runs 12 residues. CDR1 and CDR2 (germline): DFQATT, SNEGSKA (reference sequence). CDR3 nucleotides: TGCAGTGCCAGGCTCAGGAACACTGAAGCTTTCTTT. This sequence encodes CSARLRNTEAFF.